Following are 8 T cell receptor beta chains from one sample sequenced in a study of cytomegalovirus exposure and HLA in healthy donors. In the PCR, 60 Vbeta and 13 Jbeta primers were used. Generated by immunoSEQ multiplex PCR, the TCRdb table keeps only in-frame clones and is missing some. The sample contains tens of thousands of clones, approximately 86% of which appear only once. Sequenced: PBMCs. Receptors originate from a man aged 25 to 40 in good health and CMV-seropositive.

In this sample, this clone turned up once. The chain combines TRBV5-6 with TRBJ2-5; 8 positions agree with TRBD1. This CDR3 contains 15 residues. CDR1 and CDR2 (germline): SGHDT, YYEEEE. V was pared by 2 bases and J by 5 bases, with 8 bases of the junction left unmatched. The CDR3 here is CASSFRAGGAETQYF. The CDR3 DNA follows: TGTGCCAGCAGCTTCAGGGCAGGGGGCGCGGAGACCCAGTACTTC.

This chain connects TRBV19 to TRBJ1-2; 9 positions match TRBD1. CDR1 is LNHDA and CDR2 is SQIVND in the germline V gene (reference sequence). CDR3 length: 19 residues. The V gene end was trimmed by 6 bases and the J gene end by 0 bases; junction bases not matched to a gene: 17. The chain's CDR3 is CASRSQRTGAALANYGYTF. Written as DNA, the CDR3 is TGTGCCAGTAGATCCCAGCGGACAGGGGCCGCTCTAGCTAACTATGGCTACACCTTC.

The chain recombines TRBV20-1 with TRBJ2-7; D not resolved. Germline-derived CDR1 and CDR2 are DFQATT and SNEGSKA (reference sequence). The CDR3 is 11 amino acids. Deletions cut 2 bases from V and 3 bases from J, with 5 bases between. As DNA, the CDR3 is TGCAGTGCTAGAAACAACTACGAGCAGTACTTC. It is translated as CSARNNYEQYF.

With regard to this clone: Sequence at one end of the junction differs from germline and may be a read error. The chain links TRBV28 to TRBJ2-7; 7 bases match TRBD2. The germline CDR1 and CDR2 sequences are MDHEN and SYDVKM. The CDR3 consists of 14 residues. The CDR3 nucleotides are TGTGCCACTCTGGGGGGGAAGGGGCTCTACGAGCATTACTTC. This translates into CATLGGKGLYEHYF.

The CDR3 region is CASSKIAGGVQETQYF. The CDR3 DNA reads as TGTGCCAGCAGCAAGATAGCGGGAGGGGTACAAGAGACCCAGTACTTC. The chain has TRBV5-4 and TRBJ2-5; 11 nucleotides line up with TRBD2. The germline CDR1 and CDR2 sequences are SGHNT and YYREEE (reference sequence). CDR3 length: 16 residues. The J segment lost 2 bases and the V segment lost 4 bases, leaving 7 bases of the junction unmatched.

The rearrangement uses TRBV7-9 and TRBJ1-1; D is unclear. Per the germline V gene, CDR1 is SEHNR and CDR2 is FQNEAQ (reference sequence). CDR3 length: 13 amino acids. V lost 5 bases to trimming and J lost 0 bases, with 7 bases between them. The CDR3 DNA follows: TGTGCCAGCAGCCCGACAATGAACACTGAAGCTTTCTTT. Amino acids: CASSPTMNTEAFF.

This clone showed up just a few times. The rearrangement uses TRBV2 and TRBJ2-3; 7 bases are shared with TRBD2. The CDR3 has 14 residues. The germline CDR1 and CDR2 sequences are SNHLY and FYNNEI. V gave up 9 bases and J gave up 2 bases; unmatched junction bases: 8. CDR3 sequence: CASPAAGITDTQYF. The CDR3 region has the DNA TGTGCCAGTCCAGCAGCGGGGATCACAGATACGCAGTATTTT.

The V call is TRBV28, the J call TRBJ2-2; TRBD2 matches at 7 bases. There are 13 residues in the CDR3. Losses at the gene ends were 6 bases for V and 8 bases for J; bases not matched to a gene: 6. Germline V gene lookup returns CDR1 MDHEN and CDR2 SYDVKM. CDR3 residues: CASSMGGAGELFF. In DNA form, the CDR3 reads TGTGCCAGCAGCATGGGAGGGGCGGGGGAGCTGTTTTTT. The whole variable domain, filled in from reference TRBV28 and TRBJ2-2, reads DVKVTQSSRYLVKRTGEKVFLECVQDMDHENMFWYRQDPGLGLRLIYFSYDVKMKEKGDIPEGYSVSREKKERFSLILESASTNQTSMYLCASSMGGAGELFFGEGSRLTVL.